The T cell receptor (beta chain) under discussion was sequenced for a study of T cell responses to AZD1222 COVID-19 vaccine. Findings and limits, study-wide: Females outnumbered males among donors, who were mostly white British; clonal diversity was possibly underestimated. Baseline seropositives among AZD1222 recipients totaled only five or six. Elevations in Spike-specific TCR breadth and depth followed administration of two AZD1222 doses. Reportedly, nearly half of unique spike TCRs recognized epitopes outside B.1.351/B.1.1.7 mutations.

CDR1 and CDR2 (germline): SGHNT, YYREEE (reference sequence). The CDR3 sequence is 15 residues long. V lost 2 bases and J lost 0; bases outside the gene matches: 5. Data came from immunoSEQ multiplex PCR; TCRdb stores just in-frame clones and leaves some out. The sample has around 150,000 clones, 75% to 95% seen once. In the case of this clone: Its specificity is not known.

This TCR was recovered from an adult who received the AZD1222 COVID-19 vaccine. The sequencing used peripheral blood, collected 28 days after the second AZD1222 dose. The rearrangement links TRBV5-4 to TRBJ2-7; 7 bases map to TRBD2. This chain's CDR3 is CASSFTGGSSYEQYF. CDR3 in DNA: TGTGCCAGCAGCTTCACGGGGGGAAGCTCCTACGAGCAGTACTTC. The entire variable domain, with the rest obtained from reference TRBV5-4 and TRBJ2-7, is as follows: ETGVTQSPTHLIKTRGQQVTLRCSSQSGHNTVSWYQQALGQGPQFIFQYYREEENGRGNFPPRFSGLQFPNYSSELNVNALELDDSALYLCASSFTGGSSYEQYFGPGTRLTVT.